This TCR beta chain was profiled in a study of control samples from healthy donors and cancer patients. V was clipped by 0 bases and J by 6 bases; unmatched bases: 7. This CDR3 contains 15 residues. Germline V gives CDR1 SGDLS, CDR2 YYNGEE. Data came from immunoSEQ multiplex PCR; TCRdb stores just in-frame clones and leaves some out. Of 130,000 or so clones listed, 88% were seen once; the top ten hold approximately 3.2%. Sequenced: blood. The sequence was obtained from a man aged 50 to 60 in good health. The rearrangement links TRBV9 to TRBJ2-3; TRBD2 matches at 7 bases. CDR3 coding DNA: TGTGCCAGCAGCGTAGGGGGGGGACCTATCGATACGCAGTATTTT. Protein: CASSVGGGPIDTQYF.